This is a list of T cell receptor beta chains from one sample in a study of blood T cell repertoires in COVID-19. Measured with immunoSEQ multiplex PCR; TCRdb has only the in-frame clones, and not every one. The sample yields 110,000 to 150,000 clones, 82% seen once. The specimen sequenced was peripheral blood. Receptors were obtained from an elderly woman with acute or convalescent COVID-19. The CDR3 runs from the conserved cysteine through the conserved F or W. D genes are given only for firm matches. Clone size is stated in some rows and not others, as once, few, many or a class when expanded.

size: .
J: TRBJ1-1
length: 13
V: TRBV6-1
D: .
CDR3: CASSESWHGGAFF
DNA: TGTGCCAGCAGTGAATCCTGGCATGGAGGAGCTTTCTTT

size: .
J: TRBJ2-7
length: 13
V: TRBV12-5
D: .
CDR3: CASGLDSSYEQYF
DNA: TGTGCTAGTGGGCTGGACAGCTCCTACGAGCAGTACTTC

size: .
J: TRBJ1-3
length: 15
V: TRBV11-2
D: .
CDR3: CASSSPGGSGNTIYF
DNA: TGTGCCAGCAGCTCCCCGGGGGGGTCTGGAAACACCATATATTTT

size: .
J: TRBJ2-1
length: 19
V: TRBV9
D: .
CDR3: CASSDPRQGLAHSYNEQFF
DNA: TGTGCCAGCAGCGATCCGCGGCAGGGCTTAGCCCATTCCTACAATGAGCAGTTCTTC

size: .
J: TRBJ1-1
length: 13
V: TRBV27
D: TRBD1
CDR3: CASRRGDRGEAFF
DNA: TGTGCCAGCAGACGAGGGGACAGGGGAGAAGCTTTCTTT

size: .
J: TRBJ2-7
length: 15
V: TRBV19
D: .
CDR3: CASKGTQAGPYEQYF
DNA: TGTGCCAGTAAGGGGACTCAGGCGGGGCCCTACGAGCAGTACTTC

size: .
J: TRBJ1-2
length: 14
V: TRBV28
D: .
CDR3: CASSLDRPSGGYTF
DNA: TGTGCCAGCAGCCTCGACAGACCCAGTGGTGGCTACACCTTC

size: few
J: TRBJ2-2
length: 15
V: TRBV7-3
D: .
CDR3: CASSPRQANTGELFF
DNA: TGTGCCAGCAGCCCGCGACAGGCCAACACCGGGGAGCTGTTTTTT

size: .
J: TRBJ2-7
length: 19
V: TRBV2
D: TRBD2
CDR3: CASSEYGGPRLAGGYEQYF
DNA: TGTGCCAGCAGTGAATATGGGGGGCCCCGACTAGCGGGAGGTTACGAGCAGTACTTC

size: .
J: TRBJ2-2
length: 14
V: TRBV7-9
D: TRBD1
CDR3: CASRGQGGTGELFF
DNA: TGTGCCAGCAGGGGACAGGGGGGCACCGGGGAGCTGTTTTTT

size: .
J: TRBJ2-7
length: 14
V: TRBV27
D: .
CDR3: CASSFSGSSYEQYF
DNA: TGTGCCAGCAGTTTTAGCGGAAGCTCCTACGAGCAGTACTTC

size: .
J: TRBJ2-2
length: 19
V: TRBV3-1/TRBV3-2
D: TRBD2
CDR3: CASSQLGTSGRVPTGELFF
DNA: TGTGCCAGCAGCCAACTAGGGACTAGCGGGAGGGTACCCACCGGGGAGCTGTTTTTT

size: .
J: TRBJ2-2
length: 12
V: TRBV28
D: .
CDR3: CASTPRGGELFF
DNA: TGTGCCAGCACCCCCCGCGGCGGGGAGCTGTTTTTT

size: .
J: TRBJ2-5
length: 15
V: TRBV28
D: .
CDR3: CASSLGGGGQETQYF
DNA: TGTGCCAGCAGTTTAGGGGGAGGGGGGCAAGAGACCCAGTACTTC

size: .
J: TRBJ1-4
length: 15
V: TRBV27
D: TRBD1
CDR3: CASSSGTGWYEKLFF
DNA: TGTGCCAGCAGCTCCGGGACAGGATGGTATGAAAAACTGTTTTTT

size: few
J: TRBJ1-4
length: 15
V: TRBV5-4
D: TRBD1
CDR3: CASSPGGTRNEKLFF
DNA: TGTGCCAGCAGCCCAGGGGGCACACGGAATGAAAAACTGTTTTTT

size: .
J: TRBJ1-4
length: 13
V: TRBV19
D: TRBD1
CDR3: CASRDRVNEKLFF
DNA: TGTGCCAGTCGCGACAGGGTCAATGAAAAACTGTTTTTT

size: .
J: TRBJ2-1
length: 11
V: TRBV10-3
D: .
CDR3: CAIANGQLEFF
DNA: TGTGCCATCGCGAACGGACAATTAGAGTTCTTC

size: .
J: TRBJ2-3
length: 15
V: TRBV10-1
D: .
CDR3: CASSAGGRGTDTQYF
DNA: TGCGCCAGCAGTGCGGGCGGGCGTGGCACAGATACGCAGTATTTT

size: .
J: TRBJ2-7
length: 16
V: TRBV4-1
D: TRBD2
CDR3: CASSQELGGRHYEQYF
DNA: TGCGCCAGCAGCCAAGAATTAGGCGGGAGGCACTACGAGCAGTACTTC

size: .
J: TRBJ2-3
length: 18
V: TRBV3-1/TRBV3-2
D: .
CDR3: CASSQGYDSRASTDTQYF
DNA: TGTGCCAGCAGCCAAGGCTATGACAGCCGAGCTAGCACAGATACGCAGTATTTT

size: .
J: TRBJ1-4
length: 15
V: TRBV28
D: TRBD1
CDR3: CASTKTGQGAGKLFF
DNA: TGTGCCAGCACCAAAACGGGACAGGGGGCCGGAAAACTGTTTTTT

size: .
J: TRBJ2-7
length: 13
V: TRBV7-2
D: TRBD2
CDR3: CASSLASSGRQYF
DNA: TGTGCCAGCAGCTTAGCTTCTAGCGGGCGGCAGTACTTC

size: .
J: TRBJ2-3
length: 17
V: TRBV4-1
D: TRBD2
CDR3: CASSKGTSGGTTDTQYF
DNA: TGCGCCAGCAGCAAGGGGACTAGCGGGGGGACCACAGATACGCAGTATTTT

size: once
J: TRBJ2-1
length: 13
V: TRBV15
D: .
CDR3: CATARDSHNEQFF
DNA: TGTGCCACCGCCCGGGACTCCCACAATGAGCAGTTCTTC

size: .
J: TRBJ2-1
length: 14
V: TRBV3-1/TRBV3-2
D: TRBD1
CDR3: CASSTGANFHEQFF
DNA: TGTGCCAGCAGCACAGGGGCAAACTTCCATGAGCAGTTCTTC

size: .
J: TRBJ2-2
length: 16
V: TRBV10-1
D: TRBD2
CDR3: CASSESWGLDPGELFF
DNA: TGCGCCAGCAGTGAGTCGTGGGGACTAGATCCCGGGGAGCTGTTTTTT

size: few
J: TRBJ2-1
length: 14
V: TRBV19
D: .
CDR3: CASSIAGAYNEQFF
DNA: TGTGCCAGTAGTATAGCGGGAGCTTACAATGAGCAGTTCTTC

size: once
J: TRBJ1-5
length: 17
V: TRBV5-8
D: TRBD1
CDR3: CASSSFYGQGDNQPQHF
DNA: TGTGCCAGCAGCTCGTTTTACGGACAGGGTGACAATCAGCCCCAGCATTTT

size: .
J: TRBJ1-2
length: 13
V: TRBV25-1
D: .
CDR3: CASSEATGRGYTF
DNA: TGTGCCAGCAGTGAAGCGACAGGTCGGGGCTACACCTTC

size: once
J: TRBJ2-7
length: 16
V: TRBV3-1/TRBV3-2
D: TRBD1
CDR3: CASSQDGGTGAYEQYF
DNA: TGTGCCAGCAGCCAAGACGGTGGGACAGGGGCTTACGAGCAGTACTTC

size: .
J: TRBJ1-5
length: 16
V: TRBV7-8
D: .
CDR3: CASSLTGDRGNQPQHF
DNA: TGTGCCAGCAGCTTGACAGGAGATAGGGGCAATCAGCCCCAGCATTTT

size: .
J: TRBJ1-1
length: 15
V: TRBV3-1/TRBV3-2
D: TRBD1
CDR3: CASSQTGGAITEAFF
DNA: TGTGCCAGCAGCCAGACAGGGGGCGCAATCACTGAAGCTTTCTTT

size: .
J: TRBJ2-1
length: 16
V: TRBV2
D: TRBD2
CDR3: CASSSELAGVINEQFF
DNA: TGTGCCAGCAGTTCTGAACTAGCGGGGGTCATCAATGAGCAGTTCTTC

size: .
J: TRBJ1-2
length: 12
V: TRBV16
D: .
CDR3: CASSQVNYGYTF
DNA: TGTGCCAGCAGCCAAGTAAATTATGGCTACACCTTC

size: .
J: TRBJ2-1
length: 14
V: TRBV28
D: .
CDR3: CASSLMRDWREQFF
DNA: TGTGCCAGCAGCCTTATGCGGGACTGGAGAGAGCAGTTCTTC

size: .
J: TRBJ2-7
length: 11
V: TRBV3-1/TRBV3-2
D: TRBD1
CDR3: CASGRQGSQYF
DNA: TGTGCCAGCGGAAGACAGGGAAGTCAGTACTTC

size: .
J: TRBJ2-7
length: 14
V: TRBV7-2
D: TRBD2
CDR3: CASSTSGGPYEQYF
DNA: TGTGCCAGCAGTACTAGCGGGGGGCCCTACGAGCAGTACTTC

size: .
J: TRBJ1-2
length: 15
V: TRBV6-2/TRBV6-3
D: .
CDR3: CASSTDSEYNYGYTF
DNA: TGTGCCAGCAGTACCGACAGTGAATATAACTATGGCTACACCTTC

size: .
J: TRBJ2-7
length: 13
V: TRBV7-9
D: .
CDR3: CASSHPEDYEQYF
DNA: TGTGCCAGCAGTCACCCCGAGGACTACGAGCAGTACTTC

size: .
J: TRBJ2-5
length: 16
V: TRBV6-1
D: .
CDR3: CASSDLDSKAGETQYF
DNA: TGTGCCAGCAGTGACTTGGACAGCAAAGCAGGAGAGACCCAGTACTTC

size: .
J: TRBJ2-3
length: 12
V: TRBV30
D: TRBD2
CDR3: CAWGLAINTQYF
DNA: TGTGCCTGGGGACTAGCGATAAATACGCAGTATTTT

size: .
J: TRBJ2-7
length: 14
V: TRBV5-1
D: .
CDR3: CASSVGTLTDEQYF
DNA: TGCGCCAGCAGTGTCGGGACATTAACAGACGAGCAGTACTTC

size: few
J: TRBJ2-1
length: 14
V: TRBV28
D: .
CDR3: CASSRYESYNEQFF
DNA: TGTGCCAGCAGCAGGTACGAGTCCTACAATGAGCAGTTCTTC

size: .
J: TRBJ1-4
length: 17
V: TRBV11-2
D: .
CDR3: CASSEASSLWANEKLFF
DNA: TGTGCCAGCAGTGAAGCCAGTAGCCTTTGGGCTAATGAAAAACTGTTTTTT

size: .
J: TRBJ1-6
length: 17
V: TRBV7-2
D: TRBD1
CDR3: CASSSPGQMRYNSPLHF
DNA: TGTGCCAGCAGCTCACCGGGACAGATGAGATATAATTCACCCCTCCACTTT

size: .
J: TRBJ1-1
length: 13
V: TRBV19
D: .
CDR3: CASSLFPNTEAFF
DNA: TGTGCCAGTAGTCTATTCCCAAACACTGAAGCTTTCTTT

size: .
J: TRBJ1-1
length: 13
V: TRBV7-7
D: .
CDR3: CASSFSVNTEAFF
DNA: TGTGCCAGCAGCTTTTCCGTGAACACTGAAGCTTTCTTT

size: .
J: TRBJ1-3
length: 14
V: TRBV3-1/TRBV3-2
D: .
CDR3: CASSPGYSGNTIYF
DNA: TGTGCCAGCAGCCCAGGGTACTCTGGAAACACCATATATTTT

size: .
J: TRBJ2-5
length: 15
V: TRBV4-2
D: TRBD2
CDR3: CASSQGGLVEETQYF
DNA: TGTGCCAGCAGCCAAGGGGGACTAGTGGAAGAGACCCAGTACTTC

size: .
J: TRBJ2-1
length: 18
V: TRBV27
D: TRBD2
CDR3: CASSSPGTRTSDRNEQFF
DNA: TGTGCCAGCAGTTCTCCGGGGACGAGGACTAGCGACCGAAATGAGCAGTTCTTC

size: .
J: TRBJ1-2
length: 13
V: TRBV18
D: TRBD1
CDR3: CASSPTGQGGYTF
DNA: TGTGCCAGCTCACCGACAGGGCAAGGGGGCTACACCTTC

size: once
J: TRBJ1-1
length: 13
V: TRBV6-5
D: .
CDR3: CASSWTGGTEAFF
DNA: TGTGCCAGCAGCTGGACTGGAGGCACTGAAGCTTTCTTT

size: .
J: TRBJ2-7
length: 15
V: TRBV7-6
D: TRBD1
CDR3: CASSLGGQGAYEQYF
DNA: TGTGCCAGCAGCTTGGGGGGACAGGGTGCTTACGAGCAGTACTTC

size: .
J: TRBJ2-1
length: 11
V: TRBV6-6
D: .
CDR3: CASSLYNEQFF
DNA: TGTGCCAGCAGCTTATACAATGAGCAGTTCTTC

size: .
J: TRBJ2-7
length: 15
V: TRBV4-1
D: TRBD2
CDR3: CASSQVSGGRFEQYF
DNA: TGCGCCAGCAGCCAAGTTTCGGGGGGGAGATTCGAGCAGTACTTC